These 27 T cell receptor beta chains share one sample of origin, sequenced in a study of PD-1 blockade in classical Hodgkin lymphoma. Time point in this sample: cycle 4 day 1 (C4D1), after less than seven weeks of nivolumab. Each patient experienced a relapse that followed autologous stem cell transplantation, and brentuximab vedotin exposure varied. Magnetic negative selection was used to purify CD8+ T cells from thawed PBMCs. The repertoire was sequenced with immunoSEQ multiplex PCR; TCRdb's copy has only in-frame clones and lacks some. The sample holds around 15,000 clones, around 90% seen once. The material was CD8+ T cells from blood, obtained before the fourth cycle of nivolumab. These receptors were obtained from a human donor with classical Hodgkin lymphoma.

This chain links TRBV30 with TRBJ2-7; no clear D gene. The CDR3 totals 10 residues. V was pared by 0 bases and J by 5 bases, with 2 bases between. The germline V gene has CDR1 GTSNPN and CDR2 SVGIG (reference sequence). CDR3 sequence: CAWSVHEQYF. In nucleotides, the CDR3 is TGTGCCTGGAGTGTCCACGAGCAGTACTTC.

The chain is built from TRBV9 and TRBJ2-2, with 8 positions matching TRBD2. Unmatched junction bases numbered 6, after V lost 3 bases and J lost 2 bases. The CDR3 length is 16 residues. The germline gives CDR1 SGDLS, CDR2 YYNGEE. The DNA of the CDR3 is TGTGCCAGCAGCGATAGCGGGACAACTAACACCGGGGAGCTGTTTTTT. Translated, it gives CASSDSGTTNTGELFF.

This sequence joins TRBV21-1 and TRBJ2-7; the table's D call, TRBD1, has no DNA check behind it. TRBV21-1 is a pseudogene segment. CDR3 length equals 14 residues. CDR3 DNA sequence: TGTGCCAGCAGCACTGGACAGGGACCCTACGAGCAGTACTTC. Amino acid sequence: CASSTGQGPYEQYF.

In nucleotides, the CDR3 is TGTGCCAGCAGCTTCAGGGGCTCTGGAAACACCATATATTTT. Translated, it gives CASSFRGSGNTIYF. The rearrangement links TRBV13 to TRBJ1-3; a possible D gene is TRBD1 (6 bases). There are 14 residues in the CDR3. The ends were cut back, 3 bases at V and 0 bases at J, with 6 bases in the middle. CDR1 and CDR2 (germline): PRHDT, FYEKMQ (reference sequence).

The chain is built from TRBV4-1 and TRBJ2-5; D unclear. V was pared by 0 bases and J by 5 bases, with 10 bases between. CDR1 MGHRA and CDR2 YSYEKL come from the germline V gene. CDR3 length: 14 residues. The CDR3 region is CASSQDLDHETQYF. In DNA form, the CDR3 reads TGCGCCAGCAGCCAAGACCTAGATCACGAGACCCAGTACTTC.

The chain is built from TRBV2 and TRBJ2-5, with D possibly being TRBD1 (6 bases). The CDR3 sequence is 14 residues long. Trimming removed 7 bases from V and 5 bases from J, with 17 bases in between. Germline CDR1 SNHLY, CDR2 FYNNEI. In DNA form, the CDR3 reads TGTGCCAGCACTTCGTATACAGGGAAGGAGACCCAGTACTTC. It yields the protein CASTSYTGKETQYF. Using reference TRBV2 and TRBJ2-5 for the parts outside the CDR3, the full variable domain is EPEVTQTPSHQVTQMGQEVILRCVPISNHLYFYWYRQILGQKVEFLVSFYNNEISEKSEIFDDQFSVERPDGSNFTLKIRSTKLEDSAMYFCASTSYTGKETQYFGPGTRLLVL.

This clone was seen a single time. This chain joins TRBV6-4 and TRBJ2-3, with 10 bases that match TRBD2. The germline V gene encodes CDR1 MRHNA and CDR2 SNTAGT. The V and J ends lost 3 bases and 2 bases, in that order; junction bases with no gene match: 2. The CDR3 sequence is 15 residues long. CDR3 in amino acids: CASSELAGATDTQYF. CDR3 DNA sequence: TGTGCCAGCAGTGAGCTAGCGGGGGCCACAGATACGCAGTATTTT.

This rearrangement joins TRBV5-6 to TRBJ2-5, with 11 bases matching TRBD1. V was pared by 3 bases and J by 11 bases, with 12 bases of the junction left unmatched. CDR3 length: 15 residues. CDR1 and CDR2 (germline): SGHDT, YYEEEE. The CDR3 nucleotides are TGTGCCAGCAGCTGGGGACAGGGGGGCTCCTACGAACAGTACTTC. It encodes CASSWGQGGSYEQYF. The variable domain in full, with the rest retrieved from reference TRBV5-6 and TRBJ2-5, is DAGVTQSPTHLIKTRGQQVTLRCSPKSGHDTVSWYQQALGQGPQFIFQYYEEEERQRGNFPDRFSGHQFPNYSSELNVNALLLGDSALYLCASSWGQGGSYEQYFGPGTRLLVL.

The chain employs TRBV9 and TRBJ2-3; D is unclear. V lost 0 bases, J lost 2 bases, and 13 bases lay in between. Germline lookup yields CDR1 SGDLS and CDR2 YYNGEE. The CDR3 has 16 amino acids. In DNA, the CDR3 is TGTGCCAGCAGCGTAGGTAGCAGCTCTTACACAGATACGCAGTATTTT. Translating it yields CASSVGSSSYTDTQYF.

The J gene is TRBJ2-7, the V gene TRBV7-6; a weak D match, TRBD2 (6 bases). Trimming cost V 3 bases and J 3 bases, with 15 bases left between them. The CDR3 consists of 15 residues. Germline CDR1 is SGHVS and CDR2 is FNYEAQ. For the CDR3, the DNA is TGTGCCAGCAGCTTCGAGGAGGGTAGCAACTACGAGCAGTACTTC. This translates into CASSFEEGSNYEQYF.

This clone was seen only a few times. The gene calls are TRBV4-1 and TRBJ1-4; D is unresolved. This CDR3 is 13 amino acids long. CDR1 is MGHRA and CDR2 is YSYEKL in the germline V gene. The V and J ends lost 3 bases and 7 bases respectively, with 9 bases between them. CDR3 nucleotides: TGCGCCAGCAGCCAGATCAGTGGTGAAAAACTGTTTTTT. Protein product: CASSQISGEKLFF.

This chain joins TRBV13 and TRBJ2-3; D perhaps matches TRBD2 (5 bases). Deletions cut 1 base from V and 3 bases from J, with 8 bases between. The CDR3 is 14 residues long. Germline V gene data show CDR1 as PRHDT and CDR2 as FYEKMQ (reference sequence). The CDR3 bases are TGTGCCAGCAGCTTAGTAGGGAGTACAGATACGCAGTATTTT. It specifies CASSLVGSTDTQYF.

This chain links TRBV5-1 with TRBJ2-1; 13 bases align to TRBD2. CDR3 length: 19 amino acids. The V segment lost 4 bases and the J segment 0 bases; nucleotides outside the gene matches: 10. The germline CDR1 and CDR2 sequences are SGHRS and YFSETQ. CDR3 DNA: TGCGCCAGCAGCCTAACCGGGACTAGCGGGATACTCTCCTACAATGAGCAGTTCTTC. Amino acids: CASSLTGTSGILSYNEQFF.

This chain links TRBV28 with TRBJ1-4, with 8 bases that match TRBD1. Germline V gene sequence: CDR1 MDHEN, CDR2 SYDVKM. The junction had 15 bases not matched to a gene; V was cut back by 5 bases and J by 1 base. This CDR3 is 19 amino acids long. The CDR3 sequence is CASSLVRQGFLKTNEKLFF. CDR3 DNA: TGTGCCAGCAGTCTAGTGAGACAGGGGTTTCTTAAAACTAATGAAAAACTGTTTTTT.

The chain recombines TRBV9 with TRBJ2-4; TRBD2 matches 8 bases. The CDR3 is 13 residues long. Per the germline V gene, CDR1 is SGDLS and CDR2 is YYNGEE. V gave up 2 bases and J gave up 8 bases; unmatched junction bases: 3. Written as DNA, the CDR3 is TGTGCCAGCAGCGTTGGGACTAGGGACATTCAGTACTTC. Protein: CASSVGTRDIQYF.

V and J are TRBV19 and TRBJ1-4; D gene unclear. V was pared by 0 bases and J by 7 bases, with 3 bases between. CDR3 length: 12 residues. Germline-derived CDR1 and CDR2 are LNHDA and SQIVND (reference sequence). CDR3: CASSIDGEKLFF. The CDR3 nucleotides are TGTGCCAGTAGTATAGACGGTGAAAAACTGTTTTTT.

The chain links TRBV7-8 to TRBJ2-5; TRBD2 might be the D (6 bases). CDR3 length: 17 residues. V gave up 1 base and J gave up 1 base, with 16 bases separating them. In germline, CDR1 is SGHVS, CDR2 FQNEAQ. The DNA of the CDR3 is TGTGCCAGCAGCTTAGTGGGGCGGGACGGTCGCCAAGAGACCCAGTACTTC. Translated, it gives CASSLVGRDGRQETQYF.

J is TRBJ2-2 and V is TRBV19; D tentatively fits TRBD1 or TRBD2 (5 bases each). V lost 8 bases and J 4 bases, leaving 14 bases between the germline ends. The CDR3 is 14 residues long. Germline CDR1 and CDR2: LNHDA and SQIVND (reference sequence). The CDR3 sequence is CASGSDRSTGELFF. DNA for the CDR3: TGTGCCAGTGGGAGTGACAGATCCACCGGGGAGCTGTTTTTT.

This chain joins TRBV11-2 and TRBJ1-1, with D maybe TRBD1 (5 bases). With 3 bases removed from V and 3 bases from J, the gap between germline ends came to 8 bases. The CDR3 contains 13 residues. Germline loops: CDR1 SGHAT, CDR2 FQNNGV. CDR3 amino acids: CASSFGGYTEAFF. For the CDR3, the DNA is TGTGCCAGCAGCTTTGGGGGATACACTGAAGCTTTCTTT. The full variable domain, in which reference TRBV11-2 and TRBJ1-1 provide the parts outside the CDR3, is EAGVAQSPRYKIIEKRQSVAFWCNPISGHATLYWYQQILGQGPKLLIQFQNNGVVDDSQLPKDRFSAERLKGVDSTLKIQPAKLEDSAVYLCASSFGGYTEAFFGQGTRLTVV.

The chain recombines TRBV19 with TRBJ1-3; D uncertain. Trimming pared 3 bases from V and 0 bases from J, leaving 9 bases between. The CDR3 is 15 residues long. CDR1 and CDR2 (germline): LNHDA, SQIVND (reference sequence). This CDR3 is CASSISASSGNTIYF. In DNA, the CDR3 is TGTGCCAGTAGTATCTCGGCAAGCTCTGGAAACACCATATATTTT.

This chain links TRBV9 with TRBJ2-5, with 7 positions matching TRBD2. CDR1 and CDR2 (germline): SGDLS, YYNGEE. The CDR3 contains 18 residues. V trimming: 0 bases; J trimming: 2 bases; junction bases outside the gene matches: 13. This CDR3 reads CASSVAPGRGGGQETQYF. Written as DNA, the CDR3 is TGTGCCAGCAGCGTAGCCCCCGGGAGAGGCGGGGGACAAGAGACCCAGTACTTC.

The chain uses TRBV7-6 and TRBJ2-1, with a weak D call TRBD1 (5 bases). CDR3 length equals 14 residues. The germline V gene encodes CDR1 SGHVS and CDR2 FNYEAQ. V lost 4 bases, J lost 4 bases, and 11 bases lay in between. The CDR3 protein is CASSYHDSYNEQFF. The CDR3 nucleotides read TGTGCCAGCAGCTATCATGACAGTTACAATGAGCAGTTCTTC.

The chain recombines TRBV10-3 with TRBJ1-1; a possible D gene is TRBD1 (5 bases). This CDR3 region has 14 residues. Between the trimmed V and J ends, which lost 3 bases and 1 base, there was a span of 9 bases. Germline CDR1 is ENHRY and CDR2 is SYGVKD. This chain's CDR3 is CAISDLTENTEAFF. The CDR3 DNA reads TGTGCCATCAGTGACCTGACAGAGAACACTGAAGCTTTCTTT.

The CDR3: CAISESGDSYEQYF. CDR3 DNA sequence: TGTGCCATCAGTGAGTCGGGCGACTCCTACGAGCAGTACTTC. The chain combines TRBV10-3 with TRBJ2-7; no clear D. Trimming removed 0 bases at V and 0 bases at J, with 6 bases between. CDR3 length equals 14 residues. Germline loops: CDR1 ENHRY, CDR2 SYGVKD.

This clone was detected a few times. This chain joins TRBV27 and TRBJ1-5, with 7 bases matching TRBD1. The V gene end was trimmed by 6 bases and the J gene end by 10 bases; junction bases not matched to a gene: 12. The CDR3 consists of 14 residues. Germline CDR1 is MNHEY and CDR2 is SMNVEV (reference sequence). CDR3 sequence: CASSSRTGIDPQHF. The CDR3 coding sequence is TGTGCCAGCAGCTCACGGACAGGTATCGATCCCCAGCATTTT.

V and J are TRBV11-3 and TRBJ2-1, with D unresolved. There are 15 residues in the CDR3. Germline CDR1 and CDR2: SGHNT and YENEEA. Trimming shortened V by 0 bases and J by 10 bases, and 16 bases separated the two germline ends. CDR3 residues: CASSLDGGGPSEQFF. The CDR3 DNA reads TGTGCCAGCAGCTTAGATGGTGGCGGCCCGAGCGAGCAGTTCTTC.

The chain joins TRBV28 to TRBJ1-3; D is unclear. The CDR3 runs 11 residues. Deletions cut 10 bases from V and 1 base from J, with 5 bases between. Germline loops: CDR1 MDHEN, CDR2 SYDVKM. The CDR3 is CATVSGNTIYF. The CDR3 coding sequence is TGTGCCACCGTTTCTGGAAACACCATATATTTT. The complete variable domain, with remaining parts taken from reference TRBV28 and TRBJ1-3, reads DVKVTQSSRYLVKRTGEKVFLECVQDMDHENMFWYRQDPGLGLRLIYFSYDVKMKEKGDIPEGYSVSREKKERFSLILESASTNQTSMYLCATVSGNTIYFGEGSWLTVV.